This section outlines one TCR beta chain sequence together with its context. Its target is not known. This entry belongs to a study of blood T cells in healthy people across ages. PCR was performed a second time for about 7 to 11 cycles using a sample-barcoded 5' primer and a J-beta primer mix. The template-switch adaptor, which had 12 random nucleotides, put a tag on each cDNA molecule. Each CDR3 protein is one row after TCRdb ran MiXCR on the 5' RACE reads. This table has 730,000 or so distinct CDR3 sequences, approximately 43% appearing once. Peripheral blood, about 9.4 milliliters per donor, was collected. Per individual sample, total RNA of at least 6 micrograms was extracted. Points from the study as a whole: The authors considered diversity estimates from one million T cells to be underestimates.

The CDR3 loop spans 15 amino acids. CDR1 and CDR2 from the germline V gene are MDHEN and SYDVKM. V lost 8 bases to trimming and J lost 1 base, with 16 bases between them. This sequence joins TRBV28 and TRBJ2-3, with D possibly being TRBD2 (5 bases). Sequenced input: blood. This TCR was sampled from a woman between 55 and 75 years old in good health. The CDR3 loop is CASGSTSAGTDTQYF. CDR3 nucleotide sequence: TGTGCCAGCGGATCAACTTCAGCGGGCACAGATACGCAGTATTTT.